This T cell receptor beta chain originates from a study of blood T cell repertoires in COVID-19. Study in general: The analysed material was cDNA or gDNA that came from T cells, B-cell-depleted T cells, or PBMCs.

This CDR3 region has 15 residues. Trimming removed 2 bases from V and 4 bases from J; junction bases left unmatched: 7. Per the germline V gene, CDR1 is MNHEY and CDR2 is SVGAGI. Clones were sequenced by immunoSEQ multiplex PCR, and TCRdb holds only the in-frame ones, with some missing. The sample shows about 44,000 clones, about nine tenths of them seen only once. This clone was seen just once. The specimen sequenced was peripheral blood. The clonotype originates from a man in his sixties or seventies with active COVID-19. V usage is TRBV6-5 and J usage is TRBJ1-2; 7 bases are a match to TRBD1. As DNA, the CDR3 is TGTGCCAGCAGTTACGCGACAGGGTTTGGCTATGGCTACACCTTC. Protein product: CASSYATGFGYGYTF.